The TCR beta chain under discussion was sequenced for a study of human T cells and chemical hapten exposure. Overall study: Among samples, TCR yields varied mainly because of small differences in pooled library volume.

There are a few counts of this clonotype. Time point described: patch test 2, 6 weeks after DPC sensitization. The treatment is: therapeutic diphenylcyclopropenone sensitization with weekly scalp DPC. CDR3 length equals 16 residues. Germline V gene data show CDR1 as SGHTA and CDR2 as FQGNSA. The ends were cut back, 0 bases at V and 0 bases at J, with 11 bases in the middle. The library labeled individual cDNA molecules by adding unique molecular identifiers to them. TCRdb re-derived calls from the RACE reads in MiXCR, one entry per CDR3 protein. Among about 43,000 distinct CDR3 sequences, less than 3.5% were seen once, and the ten largest hold 6.5% to 8%.

The V and J genes are TRBV7-2 and TRBJ1-1; possible D gene TRBD1, 6 bases. The sample consisted of whole blood, taken in connection with sensitization to the hapten diphenylcyclopropenone (DPC). The receptor comes from a man in his forties with alopecia areata. Some clones in this sample may be carry-over from other donors' samples. The CDR3 spells CASSLAGAGVNTEAFF. The CDR3 DNA follows: TGTGCCAGCAGCTTAGCGGGGGCAGGGGTGAACACTGAAGCTTTCTTT.